This T cell receptor beta chain emerged from a study of neoadjuvant anti-PD-1 for oral cavity cancer. The study's findings and limits: TCR analyses covered only a few patients per response group. Greater tumor shrinkage accompanied bigger post-treatment sizes of preexisting clones.

In this sample, this clone turned up once. The target antigen is unknown. Clones were read by immunoSEQ multiplex PCR, and TCRdb kept only the in-frame ones, dropping some. This table holds 10,000 or so clones, 66% found once. The sequenced sample was tumor tissue, obtained before nivolumab (anti-PD-1) treatment. The receptor was isolated from a person between 40 and 79 years old with oral cavity squamous cell carcinoma.

CDR3 nucleotides: TGCAGCGCCACGAGCATTAGGATCTACAATGAGCAGTTCTTC. Protein: CSATSIRIYNEQFF. The chain is built from TRBV29-1 and TRBJ2-1; D is ambiguous. Trimming removed 7 bases from V and 3 bases from J, with 16 bases in between. The CDR3 runs to 14 residues. In germline, CDR1 is SQVTM, CDR2 ANQGSEA.